This T cell receptor beta chain was documented in a study of T cells after yellow fever vaccination. TCR cDNA, made by 5'RACE template switching, carried an added universal primer site and UMIs. TCRdb analysed the 5' RACE reads with MiXCR anew, one entry per CDR3 protein. The repertoire holds over 85,000 distinct CDR3 sequences, with almost 9% as singletons. In this sample, this clonotype turned up a few times. Germline V gene sequence: CDR1 MNHEY, CDR2 SVGAGI. With V trimmed by 2 bases and J by 6 bases, 10 bases remained unmatched. This CDR3 region has 16 residues. Points from the study as a whole: Across the CD4 and CD8 compartments, a small share of clonotypes was present in both. When the response was secondary, it was weaker but reached its peak faster, day 5 versus 15.

Sequences were derived from CD8+ T cells not binding an NS4B(214-222) dextramer, sorted from PBMCs, sampled roughly 15 days after the first yellow fever vaccination. This chain uses TRBV6-5 with TRBJ2-3; 8 positions match TRBD2. The receptor comes from a man between 18 and 35 years old who received the YFV17D yellow fever vaccine. The CDR3 is CASSYALGRGEDTQYF. CDR3 coding DNA: TGTGCCAGCAGTTACGCTCTCGGGCGGGGGGAGGATACGCAGTATTTT.